The 3 T cell receptor beta chains below come from one sample, sequenced in a study of blood T cells in healthy people across ages (dated by TCRdb to the mid-2010s). Libraries came from 5' RACE. This sample was sequenced with an Illumina HiSeq 2500. A second PCR of about 7 to 12 cycles was run with a J-beta primer mix and a sample-barcoded 5' primer. TCRdb ran its own pipeline on the public reads, namely fastp trimming at Q25 and MiXCR clone calling, and kept in-frame beta chains. Merged by CDR3 protein, the rows form single entries marked with the most common genes and DNA. A total of 1.2 million to 1.5 million distinct CDR3 sequences appear in this sample, approximately 38% of them only once. 7.9% of the sample belongs to the ten largest clones. The sample consisted of blood. These TCRs come from a woman in her late teens or twenties in good health.

The chain couples TRBV4-1 to TRBJ2-4; TRBD2 agrees at 7 bases. Trimming cost V 0 bases and J 8 bases; bases outside gene matches: 4. Germline loops: CDR1 MGHRA, CDR2 YSYEKL. The CDR3 covers 14 residues. CDR3 protein: CASSQEGREYIQYF. The CDR3 DNA reads TGCGCCAGCAGCCAAGAGGGGCGGGAGTACATTCAGTACTTC.

In its sample, this clonotype was seen a few times. The rearrangement joins TRBV20-1 to TRBJ1-2; 7 positions match TRBD1. Germline V gene lookup returns CDR1 DFQATT and CDR2 SNEGSKA (reference sequence). The CDR3 has 14 amino acids. J lost 6 bases, V lost 5 bases, and 12 bases had no gene match. CDR3 amino acids: CSARHETGPHGYTF. The CDR3 nucleotides are TGCAGTGCTCGTCATGAGACAGGGCCTCATGGCTACACCTTC.

This clonotype has a handful of counts. V usage is TRBV20-1 and J usage is TRBJ2-3; D possibly corresponds to TRBD2 (6 bases). This CDR3 contains 15 residues. The V and J ends lost 3 bases and 2 bases respectively, with 15 bases between them. Germline V lookup: CDR1 DFQATT, CDR2 SNEGSKA (reference sequence). Here the CDR3 reads CSASPLADPTDTQYF. DNA of the CDR3: TGCAGTGCTAGCCCCTTAGCGGACCCCACAGATACGCAGTATTTT.